Listed here are 11 T cell receptor beta chains from one sample, sequenced in a study of a mutant IDH1 vaccine in newly diagnosed glioma. The method was immunoSEQ multiplex PCR; TCRdb's version includes in-frame clones alone and lacks a portion of them. The table lists approximately 76,000 clones, about 91% of them singletons, with about 0.61% in the top ten. These receptors have no identified antigens. Noted time point: week 5, during vaccination. Doses consisted of 300 ug of mutant IDH1 20-mer peptide each, paired with topical imiquimod. Source: PBMCs, taken from a glioma patient whose treatment included an IDH1 peptide vaccine. Every receptor here comes from a woman aged 45-60 years with glioma.

The chain employs TRBV7-9 and TRBJ2-2; D call uncertain. The V and J ends lost 2 bases and 6 bases respectively, with 7 bases between them. Per germline, CDR1 SEHNR and CDR2 FQNEAQ (reference sequence). This CDR3 comprises 13 residues. In nucleotides, the CDR3 is TGTGCCAGCAGCTTAAGTAAGGCCGGGGAGCTGTTTTTT. It specifies CASSLSKAGELFF.

This chain connects TRBV11-2 to TRBJ2-5; maybe TRBD1 (5 bases). V was clipped by 4 bases and J by 4 bases, with 16 bases between them. Per germline, CDR1 SGHAT and CDR2 FQNNGV. The CDR3 has 15 amino acids. CDR3 in amino acids: CASSSRWGERETQYF. The CDR3 bases are TGTGCCAGCAGCTCTAGATGGGGCGAGAGAGAGACCCAGTACTTC.

This chain links TRBV10-1 with TRBJ2-5; D gene uncertain. This CDR3 is 14 amino acids long. Trimming pared 0 bases from V and 5 bases from J, leaving 10 bases between. Looked up from germline, CDR1 is WNHNN and CDR2 is SYGVQD (reference sequence). This CDR3 reads CASSESRGTETQYF. The CDR3 nucleotides are TGCGCCAGCAGTGAGTCACGCGGTACGGAGACCCAGTACTTC.

This rearrangement joins TRBV13 to TRBJ1-3; D may be TRBD1 (5 bases). The CDR3 totals 17 residues. Trimming removed 2 bases from V and 0 bases from J, with 14 bases in between. The V gene's germline CDR1 is PRHDT and CDR2 FYEKMQ (reference sequence). The CDR3 bases are TGTGCCAGCAGCTTAAGGCGGGGGACGAGCTCTGGAAACACCATATATTTT. This translates into CASSLRRGTSSGNTIYF.

V and J are TRBV18 and TRBJ1-1; 9 positions match TRBD1. The V gene end was trimmed by 3 bases and the J gene end by 3 bases; junction bases not matched to a gene: 5. The CDR3 runs to 15 residues. CDR1 and CDR2 (germline): KGHSH, LQKENI. CDR3 protein: CASSPGQGRHTEAFF. The CDR3, as DNA: TGTGCCAGCTCACCCGGACAGGGGCGCCACACTGAAGCTTTCTTT. The variable domain in full, with the rest retrieved from reference TRBV18 and TRBJ1-1, is NAGVMQNPRHLVRRRGQEARLRCSPMKGHSHVYWYRQLPEEGLKFMVYLQKENIIDESGMPKERFSAEFPKEGPSILRIQQVVRGDSAAYFCASSPGQGRHTEAFFGQGTRLTVV.

This clone was counted between two and nine times. The chain carries TRBV5-1 and TRBJ2-2; no reliable D call. The V end lost 2 bases, the J end lost 8 bases, and 10 bases lay between the germline ends. The CDR3 is made up of 13 amino acids. Germline CDR1 is SGHRS and CDR2 is YFSETQ. The CDR3 nucleotides are TGCGCCAGCAGCTTACCCATTTGGGGGGAGCTGTTTTTT. It encodes CASSLPIWGELFF.

The J gene is TRBJ2-4, the V gene TRBV5-4, with D perhaps TRBD1 (6 bases). Trimming took 0 bases from V and 8 from J, leaving 12 bases between them. The CDR3 totals 14 residues. Germline CDR1 reads SGHNT; CDR2 reads YYREEE (reference sequence). Here the CDR3 reads CASSLGGHLHIQYF. In DNA form, the CDR3 reads TGTGCCAGCAGCTTGGGGGGGCATCTACACATTCAGTACTTC.

The rearrangement links TRBV7-3 to TRBJ2-7; TRBD2 might be the D (6 bases). CDR3 length: 15 amino acids. CDR1 SGHTA and CDR2 FQGTGA come from the germline V gene. V lost 1 base and J 0 bases, leaving 10 bases between the germline ends. The CDR3 region has the DNA TGTGCCAGCAGCTTAAGAAGCGGGCCCTCCTACGAGCAGTACTTC. Its translation: CASSLRSGPSYEQYF. Using reference TRBV7-3 and TRBJ2-7 for the parts outside the CDR3, the full variable domain is GAGVSQTPSNKVTEKGKYVELRCDPISGHTALYWYRQSLGQGPEFLIYFQGTGAADDSGLPNDRFFAVRPEGSVSTLKIQRTERGDSAVYLCASSLRSGPSYEQYFGPGTRLTVT.

J is TRBJ2-5 and V is TRBV7-2; no clear D. The germline V gene encodes CDR1 SGHTA and CDR2 FQGNSA. The V gene lost 7 bases and the J gene lost 1 base, with 19 bases spanning the gap. This CDR3 comprises 16 residues. CDR3: CASTIPPAGPQETQYF. The CDR3 DNA reads TGTGCCAGCACCATCCCCCCGGCTGGCCCCCAAGAGACCCAGTACTTC.

The gene calls are TRBV5-1 and TRBJ2-3; 8 bases agree with TRBD1. Trimming removed 3 bases from V and 4 bases from J; junction bases left unmatched: 10. This CDR3 spans 16 amino acids. Germline V gives CDR1 SGHRS, CDR2 YFSETQ. CDR3: CASSSGQGFFPDTQYF. For the CDR3, the DNA is TGCGCCAGCAGCTCTGGACAGGGCTTCTTCCCAGATACGCAGTATTTT.

The CDR3 reads CASSEARWASGETQYF. The CDR3 region has the DNA TGTGCCAGCAGTGAAGCGCGCTGGGCTAGCGGGGAGACCCAGTACTTC. The rearrangement links TRBV6-1 to TRBJ2-5; TRBD2 matches at 8 bases. Looked up from germline, CDR1 is MNHNS and CDR2 is SASEGT. V shed 0 bases and J 5 bases; nucleotides not matched to a gene: 8. The CDR3 length is 16 residues.